This TCR beta chain derives from a study of blood T cell repertoires in COVID-19. For the study at large: Samples of COVID-19 (acute and convalescent) were obtained from the United States, Italy and Spain.

Original processing notes: From reference gene primer amplification, estimates of nucleated cell counts were derived. The method was immunoSEQ multiplex PCR; TCRdb's version includes in-frame clones alone and lacks a portion of them. V and J calls and clone size are as listed in that table; D and trimming were resolved from the DNA. The repertoire holds a few hundred thousand clones, around 90% seen once, with roughly 0.96% in the top ten. The count of this clone is one. Sequenced input: peripheral blood. This receptor was taken from a woman aged 40 to 55 who had recovered from COVID-19.

In DNA, the CDR3 is TGTGCCAGCAGCGGGGATAGCGGGAGACAGGGCACAGATACGCAGTATTTT. This sequence encodes CASSGDSGRQGTDTQYF. The gene calls are TRBV9 and TRBJ2-3, with 9 positions matching TRBD2. In germline, CDR1 is SGDLS, CDR2 YYNGEE. The V segment lost 3 bases and the J segment 1 base; nucleotides outside the gene matches: 9. The CDR3 sequence is 17 residues long.